This T cell receptor (beta chain) derives from a study of T cell repertoires in cytomegalovirus infection. Study summary: Public TCR beta signatures indicated both CMV infection and matching HLA type. Findings and limits, study-wide: What dominated the ex vivo response were HLA-C-restricted CMV-specific TCR beta clonotypes. Identification of carriers of CMV plus the relevant HLA was performed using cumulative public TCR beta family frequency.

This clonotype appeared many times. Its antigen is not identified. Using its own MiXCR run on the reads, TCRdb lists one record per CDR3 protein. The table lists approximately 500,000 distinct CDR3 sequences, approximately 17% of them singletons. This CDR3 is built from 14 residues. V was cut by 7 bases and J by 0 bases, with 16 bases left in between. The germline V gene encodes CDR1 SQVTM and CDR2 ANQGSEA. The receptor comes from a human donor in good health (CMV status not recorded). Some clones in this sample may be carry-over from other donors' samples. Sequenced material: CD8+ T cells from PBMCs. This chain uses TRBV29-1 with TRBJ2-7; weak D call: TRBD2 (6 bases). CDR3 bases: TGCAGCGCCCGACTAGTTCCGAGCTCCTACGAGCAGTACTTC. Its translation: CSARLVPSSYEQYF.